Shown below are 9 T cell receptor beta chains from a single sample sequenced in a study of control samples from healthy donors and cancer patients. Using immunoSEQ multiplex PCR, the repertoire was profiled, and TCRdb retains in-frame clones only, with some absent. Here the sample spans tens of thousands of clones, nearly 90% being singletons. Sample: PBMCs. These receptors were obtained from a man aged 55-75 years with colorectal cancer.

The chain is built from TRBV7-6 and TRBJ2-5, with D hard to call. The CDR3 totals 15 residues. Between the trimmed V and J ends, which lost 0 bases and 2 bases, there was a span of 10 bases. In germline, CDR1 is SGHVS, CDR2 FNYEAQ. The CDR3 bases are TGTGCCAGCAGCTTAGCACCCAGCCCACAAGAGACCCAGTACTTC. Translating gives CASSLAPSPQETQYF. The whole variable domain, filled in from reference TRBV7-6 and TRBJ2-5, reads GAGVSQSPRYKVTKRGQDVALRCDPISGHVSLYWYRQALGQGPEFLTYFNYEAQQDKSGLPNDRFSAERPEGSISTLTIQRTEQRDSAMYRCASSLAPSPQETQYFGPGTRLLVL.

The rearrangement joins TRBV19 to TRBJ1-6, with 7 positions matching TRBD1. V shed 4 bases and J 8 bases; nucleotides not matched to a gene: 14. The CDR3 length is 17 residues. Per the germline V gene, CDR1 is LNHDA and CDR2 is SQIVND (reference sequence). The CDR3 nucleotides are TGTGCCAGTAGTACGGGGACAGCCGCTTGGGCGTATTCACCCCTCCACTTT. Its translation is CASSTGTAAWAYSPLHF.

The gene calls are TRBV14 and TRBJ2-2, with D perhaps TRBD1 (5 bases). This CDR3 region has 17 residues. With 2 bases removed from V and 0 bases from J, the gap between germline ends came to 13 bases. Germline V gene lookup returns CDR1 SGHDN and CDR2 FVKESK. CDR3 in DNA: TGTGCCAGCAGCCAACCCCCGACAGCTACGAACACCGGGGAGCTGTTTTTT. Encoded protein: CASSQPPTATNTGELFF.

By proportion, this clone is large. The J gene is TRBJ2-2, the V gene TRBV4-2; TRBD1 agrees at 8 bases. Germline assignment: CDR1 LGHNA and CDR2 YNFKEQ. V gave up 0 bases and J gave up 2 bases; unmatched junction bases: 8. This CDR3 is built from 18 residues. CDR3 coding DNA: TGTGCCAGCAGCCAAGATCCAACAGGGGGTTTCAACACCGGGGAGCTGTTTTTT. It yields the protein CASSQDPTGGFNTGELFF.

The chain employs TRBV5-5 and TRBJ2-7; TRBD1 might be the D (6 bases). The V and J ends lost 4 bases and 7 bases respectively, with 18 bases between them. Per the germline V gene, CDR1 is SGHKS and CDR2 is YYEKEE (reference sequence). This CDR3 has 14 amino acids. The CDR3 DNA follows: TGTGCCAGCAGCGTCAGGACAGATTCCCGGGAGCAGTACTTC. Encoded protein: CASSVRTDSREQYF.

V usage is TRBV3-1 (or the pseudogene TRBV3-2) and J usage is TRBJ2-5; D is perhaps TRBD1 or TRBD2 (5 bases each). The CDR3 spans 13 residues. V lost 4 bases to trimming and J lost 0 bases, with 6 bases between them. Per germline, CDR1 LGHDT and CDR2 YNNKEL (reference sequence). CDR3 sequence: CASSRGNQETQYF. CDR3 bases: TGTGCCAGCAGCCGGGGGAACCAAGAGACCCAGTACTTC.

The chain uses TRBV7-3 and TRBJ1-2; possible D gene TRBD1, 5 bases. The CDR3 has 13 amino acids. Germline V gene sequence: CDR1 SGHTA, CDR2 FQGTGA. Deletions cut 3 bases from V and 8 bases from J, with 13 bases between. The CDR3 DNA reads as TGTGCCAGCAGCTTTGGTGGGGGACGCGGCTACACCTTC. Its protein product is CASSFGGGRGYTF.

The chain's CDR3 is CASSDALAGGNEQFF. In nucleotides, the CDR3 is TGTGCCAGCAGTGACGCTCTAGCGGGGGGGAATGAGCAGTTCTTC. The chain employs TRBV2 and TRBJ2-1, with 12 bases fitting TRBD2. Germline CDR1 is SNHLY and CDR2 is FYNNEI. CDR3 size: 15 residues. V lost 3 bases to trimming and J lost 7 bases; unmatched junction nucleotides: 4.

Here the CDR3 reads CASTFYPAASTDTQYF. CDR3 in DNA: TGCGCCAGCACCTTCTACCCAGCGGCTAGCACAGATACGCAGTATTTT. The chain links TRBV5-1 to TRBJ2-3, with D possibly matching TRBD2 (5 bases). V was trimmed by 6 bases and J by 0 bases, leaving 17 bases between them. The CDR3 is 16 residues long. Germline lookup yields CDR1 SGHRS and CDR2 YFSETQ.